The 11 T cell receptor beta chains listed next were all sequenced from one sample in a study of shared clonotypes between healthy human individuals. Assay: immunoSEQ multiplex PCR; the TCRdb copy retains only in-frame clones and omits some. The table has roughly 810,000 clones, roughly 96% seen once. Naive-designated CD8 cells lacked CD45RO, were positively enriched for CCR7, and omitted terminally differentiated effector memory CD45RA+ cells. The sample taken for sequencing was naive CD8+ T cells sorted from blood. Receptors originate from a man in his thirties or forties in good health.

The gene calls are TRBV5-5 and TRBJ2-7, with TRBD2 matching 14 bases. The length of the CDR3 is 15 residues. The germline V gene encodes CDR1 SGHKS and CDR2 YYEKEE (reference sequence). Trimming cost V 4 bases and J 5 bases; bases outside gene matches: 5. Here the CDR3 reads CASSGGLAGVDEQYF. CDR3 nucleotides: TGTGCCAGCAGCGGGGGACTAGCGGGAGTCGACGAGCAGTACTTC.

The sample holds one count of this clone. V is TRBV7-9 and J is TRBJ2-7, with D perhaps assigned TRBD1 or TRBD2 (5 bases each). The CDR3 runs 14 residues. Germline CDR1 is SEHNR and CDR2 is FQNEAQ (reference sequence). The V end was cut by 4 bases, the J end by 3 bases, with 13 bases between. The DNA of the CDR3 is TGTGCCAGCAGCTCGTGGGACGTTCGCTACGAGCAGTACTTC. Translating it yields CASSSWDVRYEQYF.

This clone was seen once. The J gene is TRBJ2-1, the V gene TRBV7-6, with D perhaps matching TRBD1 (5 bases). CDR1 SGHVS and CDR2 FNYEAQ come from the germline V gene. The CDR3 covers 12 residues. V lost 5 bases and J 6 bases, leaving 8 bases between the germline ends. CDR3 region: CASSGARNEQFF. The CDR3 DNA sequence: TGTGCCAGCAGCGGGGCTCGCAATGAGCAGTTCTTC.

J is TRBJ2-3 and V is TRBV27; TRBD2 aligns across 9 bases. CDR3 length: 15 residues. Looked up from germline, CDR1 is MNHEY and CDR2 is SMNVEV (reference sequence). The ends lost 9 bases at V and 3 bases at J; junction bases unmatched: 10. The CDR3 protein is CASMPRTSATDTQYF. The CDR3 DNA reads TGTGCCAGTATGCCCCGGACTAGCGCGACAGATACGCAGTATTTT.

V gene TRBV11-2 combines with J gene TRBJ2-7; no reliable D call. The CDR3 runs to 18 residues. V gave up 2 bases and J gave up 0 bases, with 20 bases separating them. Germline V gene lookup returns CDR1 SGHAT and CDR2 FQNNGV. DNA of the CDR3: TGTGCCAGCAGCTTATTTCCGCCACAGCCAAAAGCCTCCTACGAGCAGTACTTC. Protein sequence: CASSLFPPQPKASYEQYF.

As DNA, the CDR3 is TGTGCCAGCAGCTTAGCGGGAGGTATCCCCTCAGAGACCCAGTACTTC. This sequence encodes CASSLAGGIPSETQYF. This rearrangement joins TRBV7-2 to TRBJ2-5; possible D gene TRBD2, 6 bases. Germline CDR1 reads SGHTA; CDR2 reads FQGNSA. V dropped 0 bases and J dropped 4 bases, with 15 bases sitting between them. The CDR3 length is 16 residues.

CDR3 DNA sequence: TGTGCCAGCAGTTACGGTCCCCGGGCAGGGGTCCACGAGCAGTACTTC. Its translation: CASSYGPRAGVHEQYF. The V and J genes are TRBV6-6 and TRBJ2-7; possible D gene TRBD1, 6 bases. The germline V gene has CDR1 MNHNY and CDR2 SVGAGI (reference sequence). Deletions cut 2 bases from V and 5 bases from J, with 19 bases between. The CDR3 runs to 16 residues.

The rearrangement joins TRBV11-3 to TRBJ2-7; TRBD2 matches at 8 bases. Germline assignment: CDR1 SGHNT and CDR2 YENEEA. The CDR3 runs to 11 residues. Losses at the gene ends were 3 bases for V and 12 bases for J; bases not matched to a gene: 4. Here the CDR3 reads CASSFERGPYF. CDR3 DNA sequence: TGTGCCAGCAGCTTTGAGCGGGGGCCGTACTTC.

This chain links TRBV5-6 with TRBJ2-3; maybe TRBD2 (5 bases). The germline gives CDR1 SGHDT, CDR2 YYEEEE. Deletions cut 4 bases from V and 3 bases from J, with 15 bases between. The CDR3 extends over 15 amino acids. The CDR3 DNA follows: TGTGCCAGCAGCCCCTTTACTAGGAGTACAGATACGCAGTATTTT. It translates to CASSPFTRSTDTQYF.

V and J are TRBV19 and TRBJ2-5; D remains unclear. V lost 4 bases and J 3 bases, leaving 6 bases between the germline ends. Germline loops: CDR1 LNHDA, CDR2 SQIVND (reference sequence). The CDR3 has 12 residues. CDR3 sequence: CASSNWEETQYF. CDR3 coding DNA: TGTGCCAGTAGTAACTGGGAAGAGACCCAGTACTTC. Filled out from reference TRBV19 and TRBJ2-5, the complete variable domain reads DGGITQSPKYLFRKEGQNVTLSCEQNLNHDAMYWYRQDPGQGLRLIYYSQIVNDFQKGDIAEGYSVSREKKESFPLTVTSAQKNPTAFYLCASSNWEETQYFGPGTRLLVL.

In this sample, this clone turned up once. This chain joins TRBV15 and TRBJ2-7; D not certain. CDR1 and CDR2 from the germline V gene are LNHNV and YYDKDF (reference sequence). This CDR3 is built from 13 residues. The V end lost 1 base, the J end lost 6 bases, and 10 bases lay between the germline ends. CDR3 DNA: TGTGCCACCAGCAGAGTCGCATGGGGCGAGCAGTACTTC. Translation gives CATSRVAWGEQYF.